This T cell receptor beta chain is drawn from a study of CXCR3-negative and CXCR3-positive naive CD8 T cells. Regarding the study as a whole: In CXCR3-positive naive cells, the TRB CDR3s were more hydrophobic than in CXCR3-negative naive cells.

5' RACE that incorporated UMI labels was used to prepare the TRB cDNA libraries. Each CDR3 protein gets one entry in TCRdb, which reprocessed the 5' RACE reads and gives no DNA. The sample has roughly 140,000 distinct CDR3 sequences. CDR3 size: 15 residues. Germline V gene sequence: CDR1 SEHNR, CDR2 FQNEAQ (reference sequence). A remark on this clonotype: Its antigen is undetermined.

Sequences were obtained from naive CXCR3+ CD8+ T cells from blood. Documented subset: CD45RO-CCR7+CD27+CD95- naive CD8+ T cells expressing CXCR3 (TNR3+). The rearrangement uses TRBV7-9 and TRBJ2-2; as DNA is missing, the TRBD2 call by TCRdb cannot be tested. This TCR came from a human donor in good health. Some clones in this sample may be carry-over from other donors' samples. The CDR3: CASSSGGGSTGELFF. The full variable domain, rest sourced from reference TRBV7-9 and TRBJ2-2, is DTGVSQNPRHKITKRGQNVTFRCDPISEHNRLYWYRQTLGQGPEFLTYFQNEAQLEKSRLLSDRFSAERPKGSFSTLEIQRTEQGDSAMYLCASSSGGGSTGELFFGEGSRLTVL.